The next 21 T cell receptor beta chains were all read from a single sample in a study of blood T cell repertoires in COVID-19 (dated by TCRdb to the early 2020s). The library was prepared using the immunoSEQ multiplex PCR assay. TCRdb retrieved this table from immuneACCESS and kept in-frame rearrangements only. Not all clones are present; in checked studies, unresolved V genes account for under half, and no reason is known for the remainder. The sample table lists 200,000 to 300,000 clones, 87% of them with a count of one. Of the sample, just over 2.5% falls within the top ten clones. Sequencing input: PBMCs or T cells enriched from blood (not recorded which). These receptors all come from a woman in her 30s with acute COVID-19.

The chain combines TRBV4-1 with TRBJ1-1; D is perhaps TRBD1 (6 bases). Germline values: CDR1 MGHRA, CDR2 YSYEKL. The ends were cut back, 4 bases at V and 1 base at J, with 22 bases in the middle. The CDR3 is 18 residues long. The CDR3 here is CASSPKRGEGRANTEAFF. DNA for the CDR3: TGCGCCAGCAGCCCCAAAAGGGGGGAGGGGAGGGCGAACACTGAAGCTTTCTTT.

The chain couples TRBV5-5 to TRBJ2-3; 10 nucleotides line up with TRBD1. V dropped 3 bases and J dropped 6; count of bases not matched to a gene: 13. CDR3 length: 17 residues. CDR1 and CDR2 from the germline V gene are SGHKS and YYEKEE (reference sequence). The DNA of the CDR3 is TGTGCCAGCAGCTCACTAGCTGACAGGGGGCGCGGGGATACGCAGTATTTT. As protein: CASSSLADRGRGDTQYF.

CDR3 loop: CASSKGQDRETQYF. The DNA for the CDR3 is TGTGCCAGCAGCAAAGGACAGGACAGAGAGACCCAGTACTTC. This sequence joins TRBV21-1 and TRBJ2-5; the table's D call, TRBD1, has no DNA check behind it. TRBV21-1 is designated a pseudogene. The CDR3 is made up of 14 amino acids.

This chain connects TRBV5-1 to TRBJ1-2; 8 bases fit TRBD1. The V gene end was trimmed by 4 bases and the J gene end by 3 bases; junction bases not matched to a gene: 11. Germline CDR1 and CDR2: SGHRS and YFSETQ. CDR3 size: 16 residues. The CDR3 sequence is CASSGGQVSGDYGYTF. The CDR3 DNA follows: TGCGCCAGCAGCGGGGGACAGGTCTCAGGGGACTATGGCTACACCTTC.

The chain has TRBV19 and TRBJ1-1; D is possibly TRBD1 (6 bases). V lost 4 bases and J 5 bases, leaving 14 bases between the germline ends. CDR1 LNHDA and CDR2 SQIVND come from the germline V gene (reference sequence). The CDR3 length is 14 residues. The CDR3 DNA follows: TGTGCCAGTAGTACACAGGGCGCGTCGACTGAAGCTTTCTTT. Residues: CASSTQGASTEAFF.

This clone appeared once. This rearrangement joins TRBV11-3 to TRBJ2-1, with D possibly being TRBD2 (6 bases). CDR1 and CDR2 (germline): SGHNT, YENEEA. The CDR3 spans 17 residues. V was trimmed by 5 bases and J by 3 bases, leaving 20 bases between them. The CDR3: CASSPAGSNLGYNEQFF. The CDR3 DNA sequence: TGTGCCAGCAGCCCGGCGGGGTCAAACCTAGGCTACAATGAGCAGTTCTTC.

The J gene is TRBJ2-4, the V gene TRBV18, with D tentatively TRBD2 (6 bases). Per germline, CDR1 KGHSH and CDR2 LQKENI. Trimming took off 1 base at V and 5 bases at J, with 15 bases between the two ends. The CDR3 is 16 amino acids. DNA of the CDR3: TGTGCCAGCTCACCACGAAACGAGCGGAGGGAAAACATTCAGTACTTC. It translates to CASSPRNERRENIQYF.

The chain recombines TRBV6-5 with TRBJ1-1, with D hard to call. The CDR3 extends over 11 amino acids. CDR1 and CDR2 from the germline V gene are MNHEY and SVGAGI. V lost 7 bases and J lost 6, with 9 bases in between. This CDR3 reads CASKRRSEAFF. The CDR3 DNA follows: TGTGCCAGCAAGCGCAGATCTGAAGCTTTCTTT.

The chain carries TRBV2 and TRBJ1-5; 9 positions match TRBD1. Trimming cost V 3 bases and J 6 bases; bases outside gene matches: 9. The CDR3 is 16 residues long. In germline, CDR1 is SNHLY, CDR2 FYNNEI. In DNA, the CDR3 is TGTGCCAGCAGTGATTATGGGGACAGGGTGTTTCAGCCCCAGCATTTT. Its protein product is CASSDYGDRVFQPQHF.

This clone was recorded only once. This chain connects TRBV4-2 to TRBJ2-1, with D perhaps matching TRBD2 (5 bases). Germline assignment: CDR1 LGHNA and CDR2 YNFKEQ. The CDR3 is 16 residues long. Trimming took off 0 bases at V and 2 bases at J, with 11 bases between the two ends. Here the CDR3 reads CASSQDISGPYNEQFF. Here the CDR3 DNA reads TGTGCCAGCAGCCAAGATATCAGCGGTCCCTACAATGAGCAGTTCTTC.

This clone was seen a handful of times. V is TRBV6-5 and J is TRBJ1-3; no firm D call. There are 15 residues in the CDR3. V was cut by 2 bases and J by 0 bases, with 8 bases left in between. Germline V lookup: CDR1 MNHEY, CDR2 SVGAGI. This CDR3 reads CASSYDGASGNTIYF. In DNA, the CDR3 is TGTGCCAGCAGTTACGACGGAGCCTCTGGAAACACCATATATTTT.

This clone was counted once. In nucleotides, the CDR3 is TGTGCCAGCAGCTTTAGGACAGGGGGCTACGAGCAGTACTTC. It codes for CASSFRTGGYEQYF. The chain combines TRBV5-5 with TRBJ2-7; 10 nucleotides align to TRBD1. The CDR3 spans 14 residues. From germline, CDR1 is SGHKS and CDR2 YYEKEE (reference sequence). V lost 2 bases to trimming and J lost 3 bases; unmatched junction nucleotides: 2.

The chain is built from TRBV19 and TRBJ1-5; possibly TRBD1 for D (6 bases). This CDR3 is built from 14 residues. The germline V and J ends were trimmed by 3 bases and 9 bases, with 15 bases remaining between them. Germline CDR1 LNHDA, CDR2 SQIVND (reference sequence). CDR3 coding DNA: TGTGCCAGTAGTATTGCTGGGGGCGGGCGGCCCCAGCATTTT. As protein: CASSIAGGGRPQHF.

V and J are TRBV6-2 or TRBV6-3 and TRBJ2-5, with D perhaps TRBD2 (6 bases). Trimming shortened V by 6 bases and J by 1 base, and 15 bases separated the two germline ends. Germline V gene lookup returns CDR1 MNHEY and CDR2 SVGEGT. The CDR3 consists of 15 residues. CDR3 sequence: CASSHFGGPQETQYF. CDR3 DNA: TGTGCCAGCAGCCACTTCGGGGGACCCCAAGAGACCCAGTACTTC.

V usage is TRBV11-2 and J usage is TRBJ2-6, with 7 bases that match TRBD2. J gave up 1 base and V 6 bases, and 15 bases lay outside the gene matches. The length of the CDR3 is 19 residues. Germline V gene data show CDR1 as SGHAT and CDR2 as FQNNGV. The DNA of the CDR3 is TGTGCCAGCAGTTCCGCGGGGGACGGCGGCCGATCTGGGGCCAACGTCCTGACTTTC. Amino acids: CASSSAGDGGRSGANVLTF.

V gene TRBV10-3 combines with J gene TRBJ1-3; TRBD1 might be the D (6 bases). CDR1 and CDR2 from the germline V gene are ENHRY and SYGVKD. The CDR3 is 15 residues long. The V end was cut by 6 bases, the J end by 5 bases, with 17 bases between. The CDR3 region has the DNA TGTGCCATCAGCTCCCCCGACAGGACTCGAAACACCATATATTTT. This sequence encodes CAISSPDRTRNTIYF.

The chain's CDR3 is CASSRSGGAVDTQYF. The CDR3 DNA is TGTGCCAGCAGCCGTAGCGGGGGGGCTGTAGATACGCAGTATTTT. V gene TRBV11-2 combines with J gene TRBJ2-3, with 11 bases aligning to TRBD2. Germline loops: CDR1 SGHAT, CDR2 FQNNGV. The V gene end was trimmed by 5 bases and the J gene end by 5 bases; junction bases not matched to a gene: 6. The length of the CDR3 is 15 residues.

The V and J genes are TRBV10-3 and TRBJ1-4, with TRBD1 identical over 9 bases. Germline V gene sequence: CDR1 ENHRY, CDR2 SYGVKD. Germline trimming cut 0 bases from V and 8 bases from J; bases unmatched to any gene: 4. This CDR3 has 15 amino acids. Written as DNA, the CDR3 is TGTGCCATCAGTGAGTCGACAGGGGGAGTCGAAAAACTGTTTTTT. Encoded protein: CAISESTGGVEKLFF.

This clone was picked up a small number of times. The V gene is TRBV19, the J gene TRBJ2-7, with D hard to call. There are 13 residues in the CDR3. The V end was cut by 4 bases, the J end by 4 bases, with 11 bases between. Germline CDR1 is LNHDA and CDR2 is SQIVND (reference sequence). The CDR3 nucleotides are TGTGCCAGTAGTAGCTCGACTGCTTACGAGCAGTACTTC. It is translated as CASSSSTAYEQYF. Drawing the rest from reference TRBV19 and TRBJ2-7, the complete variable domain is DGGITQSPKYLFRKEGQNVTLSCEQNLNHDAMYWYRQDPGQGLRLIYYSQIVNDFQKGDIAEGYSVSREKKESFPLTVTSAQKNPTAFYLCASSSSTAYEQYFGPGTRLTVT.

Only a few counts were recorded for this clone. The chain combines TRBV6-4 with TRBJ1-1, with D maybe TRBD1 (5 bases). Germline-derived CDR1 and CDR2 are MRHNA and SNTAGT. The CDR3 sequence is 14 residues long. V lost 6 bases and J 4 bases, leaving 15 bases between the germline ends. The CDR3 sequence: CASSPGGGGTEAFF. CDR3 coding DNA: TGTGCCAGCAGCCCCGGGGGGGGTGGCACTGAAGCTTTCTTT.

V usage is TRBV5-4 and J usage is TRBJ1-6; D uncertain. This CDR3 is 14 amino acids long. V lost 4 bases to trimming and J lost 7 bases, with 12 bases between them. The germline gives CDR1 SGHNT, CDR2 YYREEE (reference sequence). Written as DNA, the CDR3 is TGTGCCAGCAGCAGAGGACTCGTCAATTCACCCCTCCACTTT. It translates to CASSRGLVNSPLHF.